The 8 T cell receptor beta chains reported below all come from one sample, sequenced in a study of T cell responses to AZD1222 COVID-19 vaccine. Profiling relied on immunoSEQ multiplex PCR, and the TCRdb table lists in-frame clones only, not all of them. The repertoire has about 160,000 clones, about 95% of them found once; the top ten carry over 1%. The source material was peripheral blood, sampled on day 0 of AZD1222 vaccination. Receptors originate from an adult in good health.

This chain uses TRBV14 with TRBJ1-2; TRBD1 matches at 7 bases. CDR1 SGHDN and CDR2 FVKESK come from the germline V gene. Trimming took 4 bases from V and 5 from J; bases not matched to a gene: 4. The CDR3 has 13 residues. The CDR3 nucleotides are TGTGCCAGCAGCCTAGACAGGGCATATGGCTACACCTTC. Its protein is CASSLDRAYGYTF.

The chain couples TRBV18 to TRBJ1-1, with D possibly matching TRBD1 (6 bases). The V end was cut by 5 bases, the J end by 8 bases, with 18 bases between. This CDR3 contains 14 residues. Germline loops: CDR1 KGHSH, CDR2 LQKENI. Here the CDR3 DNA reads TGTGCCAGCTCAACGGGGACAAGGGATCCCGAAGCTTTCTTT. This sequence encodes CASSTGTRDPEAFF.

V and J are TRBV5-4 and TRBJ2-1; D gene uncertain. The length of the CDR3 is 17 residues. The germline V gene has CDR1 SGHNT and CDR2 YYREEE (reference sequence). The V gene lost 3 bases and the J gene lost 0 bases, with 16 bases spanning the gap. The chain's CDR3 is CASSSTTFRSSYNEQFF. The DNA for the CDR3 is TGTGCCAGCAGCTCAACCACCTTTCGGAGCTCCTACAATGAGCAGTTCTTC.

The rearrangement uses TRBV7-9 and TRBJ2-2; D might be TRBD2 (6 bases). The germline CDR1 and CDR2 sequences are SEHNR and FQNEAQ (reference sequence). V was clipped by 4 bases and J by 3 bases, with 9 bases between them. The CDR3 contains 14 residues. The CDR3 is CASSYPGDTGELFF. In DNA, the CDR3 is TGTGCCAGCAGCTACCCGGGAGACACCGGGGAGCTGTTTTTT.

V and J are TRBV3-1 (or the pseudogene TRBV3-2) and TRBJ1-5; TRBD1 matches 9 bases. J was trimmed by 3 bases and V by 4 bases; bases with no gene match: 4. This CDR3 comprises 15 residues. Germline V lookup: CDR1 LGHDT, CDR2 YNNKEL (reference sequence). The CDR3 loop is CASSRDREYNQPQHF. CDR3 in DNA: TGTGCCAGCAGCCGGGACAGGGAGTACAATCAGCCCCAGCATTTT.

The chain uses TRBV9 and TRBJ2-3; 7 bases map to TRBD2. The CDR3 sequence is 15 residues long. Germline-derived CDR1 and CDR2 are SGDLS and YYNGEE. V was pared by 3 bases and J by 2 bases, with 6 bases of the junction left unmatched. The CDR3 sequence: CASSGSGEPTDTQYF. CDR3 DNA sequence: TGTGCCAGCAGCGGAAGCGGGGAGCCCACAGATACGCAGTATTTT.

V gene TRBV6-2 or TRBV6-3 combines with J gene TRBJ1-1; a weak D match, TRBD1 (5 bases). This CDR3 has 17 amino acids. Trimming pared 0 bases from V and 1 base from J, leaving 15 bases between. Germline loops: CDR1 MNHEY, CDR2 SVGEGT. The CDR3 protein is CASSYSKTGRANTEAFF. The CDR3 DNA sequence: TGTGCCAGCAGTTACTCGAAAACAGGCAGGGCGAACACTGAAGCTTTCTTT.

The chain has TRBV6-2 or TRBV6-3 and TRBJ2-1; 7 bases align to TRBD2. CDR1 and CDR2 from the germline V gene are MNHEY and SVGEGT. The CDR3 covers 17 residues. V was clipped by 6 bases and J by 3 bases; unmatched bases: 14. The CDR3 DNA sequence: TGTGCCAGCAGCCCCGGAGATGGGCGGGGGATCTACAATGAGCAGTTCTTC. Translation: CASSPGDGRGIYNEQFF.